The 17 T cell receptor beta chains presented below share a single source sample, sequenced in a study of shared clonotypes between healthy human individuals. Clones were read by immunoSEQ multiplex PCR, and TCRdb kept only the in-frame ones, dropping some. The sample lists about 700,000 clones; approximately 79% were seen once. The specimen sequenced was memory CD4+ T cells sorted from blood. Subset in this sample: CD45RA-negative fraction. These receptors all stem from a woman in her 30s in good health.

In this sample, this clone turned up once. V usage is TRBV7-3 and J usage is TRBJ1-2; 8 bases match TRBD1. This CDR3 is built from 16 residues. Germline CDR1 is SGHTA and CDR2 is FQGTGA. Losses at the gene ends were 5 bases for V and 4 bases for J; bases not matched to a gene: 12. The CDR3 bases are TGTGCCAGCAGCCCTAGAGGGACAGGCTCAAGCTATGGCTACACCTTC. Translation: CASSPRGTGSSYGYTF.

The chain uses TRBV30 and TRBJ2-7; D remains unclear. The CDR3 totals 13 residues. Per the germline V gene, CDR1 is GTSNPN and CDR2 is SVGIG (reference sequence). V dropped 0 bases and J dropped 2 bases, with 8 bases sitting between them. Here the CDR3 reads CAWSVGLTYEQYF. CDR3 DNA sequence: TGTGCCTGGAGTGTGGGTTTAACCTACGAGCAGTACTTC.

The V and J genes are TRBV5-1 and TRBJ2-4; D assignment may be TRBD1 or TRBD2 (5 bases each). The CDR3 runs to 14 residues. Germline CDR1 reads SGHRS; CDR2 reads YFSETQ. V lost 7 bases to trimming and J lost 10 bases, with 21 bases between them. In DNA form, the CDR3 reads TGCGCCAGCCGGCCTACGGGGCCCGACCCTATTCAGTACTTC. Amino acids: CASRPTGPDPIQYF. The full variable domain, with the rest looked up from reference TRBV5-1 and TRBJ2-4, is KAGVTQTPRYLIKTRGQQVTLSCSPISGHRSVSWYQQTPGQGLQFLFEYFSETQRNKGNFPGRFSGRQFSNSRSEMNVSTLELGDSALYLCASRPTGPDPIQYFGAGTRLSVL.

V gene TRBV11-2 combines with J gene TRBJ1-1; the match to TRBD1 covers 8 bases. The CDR3 is 14 amino acids. The germline V gene has CDR1 SGHAT and CDR2 FQNNGV. The J segment lost 6 bases and the V segment lost 5 bases, leaving 8 bases of the junction unmatched. The CDR3 DNA follows: TGTGCCAGCAGCACACGACAGGGGAGATCTGAAGCTTTCTTT. Its protein is CASSTRQGRSEAFF.

V usage is TRBV4-2 and J usage is TRBJ2-5; the D gene is possibly TRBD1 (5 bases). This CDR3 has 13 amino acids. Germline assignment: CDR1 LGHNA and CDR2 YNFKEQ. V was clipped by 1 base and J by 3 bases, with 6 bases between them. CDR3 loop: CASSQGQKETQYF. The CDR3 region has the DNA TGTGCCAGCAGCCAAGGACAGAAAGAGACCCAGTACTTC.

The chain uses TRBV30 and TRBJ2-1; D possibly corresponds to TRBD2 (5 bases). Germline V gene lookup returns CDR1 GTSNPN and CDR2 SVGIG (reference sequence). This CDR3 is 13 amino acids long. The V end was cut by 3 bases, the J end by 1 base, with 7 bases between. DNA for the CDR3: TGTGCCTGGAGACCGGGATCCTACAATGAGCAGTTCTTC. Amino acids: CAWRPGSYNEQFF.

V is TRBV6-1 and J is TRBJ2-7; maybe TRBD1 (5 bases). From germline, CDR1 is MNHNS and CDR2 SASEGT. V dropped 7 bases and J dropped 0 bases, with 7 bases sitting between them. The length of the CDR3 is 12 residues. CDR3 protein: CASNRNSYEQYF. In nucleotides, the CDR3 is TGTGCCAGCAACAGGAACTCCTACGAGCAGTACTTC.

The chain employs TRBV10-3 and TRBJ2-5; 9 nucleotides align to TRBD2. The ends lost 5 bases at V and 0 bases at J; junction bases unmatched: 4. This CDR3 spans 15 amino acids. CDR1 is ENHRY and CDR2 is SYGVKD in the germline V gene. The DNA for the CDR3 is TGTGCCATCAGTTTAGCGGGAGTGGACCAAGAGACCCAGTACTTC. This gives the protein CAISLAGVDQETQYF.

This clone has just one count. V usage is TRBV19 and J usage is TRBJ1-1; 9 bases agree with TRBD1. Germline loops: CDR1 LNHDA, CDR2 SQIVND (reference sequence). J was trimmed by 0 bases and V by 7 bases; bases with no gene match: 12. The CDR3 is made up of 17 amino acids. CDR3 bases: TGTGCCAGTAAGGGAGCGTGGGGGACAGGGATGAACACTGAAGCTTTCTTT. This encodes CASKGAWGTGMNTEAFF. The full variable domain, its missing parts supplied by reference TRBV19 and TRBJ1-1, is DGGITQSPKYLFRKEGQNVTLSCEQNLNHDAMYWYRQDPGQGLRLIYYSQIVNDFQKGDIAEGYSVSREKKESFPLTVTSAQKNPTAFYLCASKGAWGTGMNTEAFFGQGTRLTVV.

The rearrangement joins TRBV25-1 to TRBJ2-3, with D unresolved. The V and J ends lost 3 bases and 2 bases respectively, with 6 bases between them. The CDR3 covers 13 residues. Germline-derived CDR1 and CDR2 are MGHDK and SYGVNS. The CDR3 nucleotides are TGTGCCAGCAGTGATTGGGCCACAGATACGCAGTATTTT. Protein: CASSDWATDTQYF.

As concerns this clone: Different DNA sequences within this sample yield the same CDR3. V usage is TRBV27 and J usage is TRBJ1-5, with a tentative D call TRBD1 (5 bases). The germline gives CDR1 MNHEY, CDR2 SMNVEV (reference sequence). Between the trimmed V and J ends, which lost 4 bases and 2 bases, there was a span of 9 bases. This CDR3 comprises 14 residues. The CDR3 coding sequence is TGTGCCAGCAGTTCCCGGGACGGCAATCAGCCCCAGCATTTT. It encodes CASSSRDGNQPQHF.

This clone was found a few times. A far larger clone is just one base off, so this is likely a read error. In the same sample, other DNA sequences code for this CDR3. This chain connects TRBV14 to TRBJ1-1, with D maybe TRBD1 (5 bases). V was clipped by 2 bases and J by 1 base, with 5 bases between them. The CDR3 loop spans 13 amino acids. Germline lookup yields CDR1 SGHDN and CDR2 FVKESK. The CDR3 DNA reads TGTGCCAGCAGCCAAACAGGGAACACTGAAGCTTTCTTT. Translated, it gives CASSQTGNTEAFF.

J is TRBJ2-7 and V is TRBV7-9; weak D call: TRBD2 (5 bases). Between the trimmed V and J ends, which lost 5 bases and 5 bases, there was a span of 10 bases. The germline V gene encodes CDR1 SEHNR and CDR2 FQNEAQ (reference sequence). This CDR3 is 12 amino acids long. Here the CDR3 DNA reads TGTGCCAGCAGCCCCCCCGGGGACGAGCAGTACTTC. This gives the protein CASSPPGDEQYF.

J is TRBJ2-7 and V is TRBV29-1; D call uncertain. CDR3 length: 14 residues. The germline gives CDR1 SQVTM, CDR2 ANQGSEA. Trimming cost V 7 bases and J 0 bases, with 16 bases left between them. DNA of the CDR3: TGCAGCGCTGGAAGGGATCTTGGCTCCTACGAGCAGTACTTC. Translation gives CSAGRDLGSYEQYF.

The chain couples TRBV6-5 to TRBJ1-6; D gene ambiguous. Germline V gene sequence: CDR1 MNHEY, CDR2 SVGAGI. The germline V and J ends were trimmed by 2 bases and 7 bases, with 12 bases remaining between them. This CDR3 has 15 amino acids. Here the CDR3 reads CASSYDGEENSPLHF. The CDR3 DNA follows: TGTGCCAGCAGTTACGACGGGGAGGAGAATTCACCCCTCCACTTT.

As to this clone: The same CDR3 is also encoded by other DNA sequences in this sample. V is TRBV5-4 and J is TRBJ1-5; 7 bases match TRBD1. The CDR3 loop spans 14 amino acids. CDR1 is SGHNT, CDR2 YYREEE, per germline (reference sequence). Trimming removed 4 bases from V and 1 base from J; junction bases left unmatched: 2. The CDR3 bases are TGTGCCAGCAGCCTGGACAGGAGCAATCAGCCCCAGCATTTT. Protein sequence: CASSLDRSNQPQHF. Using reference TRBV5-4 and TRBJ1-5 for the parts outside the CDR3, the full variable domain is ETGVTQSPTHLIKTRGQQVTLRCSSQSGHNTVSWYQQALGQGPQFIFQYYREEENGRGNFPPRFSGLQFPNYSSELNVNALELDDSALYLCASSLDRSNQPQHFGDGTRLSIL.

This rearrangement joins TRBV7-2 to TRBJ2-3; D unresolved. Germline V lookup: CDR1 SGHTA, CDR2 FQGNSA. V was pared by 2 bases and J by 2 bases, with 11 bases between. The CDR3 has 15 amino acids. The CDR3 region is CASSLQVTHTDTQYF. The CDR3 nucleotides are TGTGCCAGCAGCTTACAGGTCACACACACAGATACGCAGTATTTT.